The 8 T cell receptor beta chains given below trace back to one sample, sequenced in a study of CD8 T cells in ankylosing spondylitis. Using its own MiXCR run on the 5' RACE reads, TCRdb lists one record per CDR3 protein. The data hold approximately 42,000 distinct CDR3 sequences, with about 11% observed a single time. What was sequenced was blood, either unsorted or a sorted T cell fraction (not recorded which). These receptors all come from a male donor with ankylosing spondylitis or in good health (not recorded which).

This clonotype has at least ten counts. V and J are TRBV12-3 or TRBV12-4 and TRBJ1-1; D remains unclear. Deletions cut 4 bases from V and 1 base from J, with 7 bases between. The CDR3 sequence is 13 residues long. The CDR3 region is CASSSYTNTEAFF. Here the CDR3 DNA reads TGTGCCAGCAGTTCATACACGAACACTGAAGCTTTCTTT.

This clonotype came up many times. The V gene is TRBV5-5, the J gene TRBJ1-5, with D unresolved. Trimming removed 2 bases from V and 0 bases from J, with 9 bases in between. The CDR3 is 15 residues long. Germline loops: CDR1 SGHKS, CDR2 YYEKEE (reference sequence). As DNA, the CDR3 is TGTGCCAGCAGCTTTAGCTTTCTTAGCAATCAGCCCCAGCATTTT. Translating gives CASSFSFLSNQPQHF.

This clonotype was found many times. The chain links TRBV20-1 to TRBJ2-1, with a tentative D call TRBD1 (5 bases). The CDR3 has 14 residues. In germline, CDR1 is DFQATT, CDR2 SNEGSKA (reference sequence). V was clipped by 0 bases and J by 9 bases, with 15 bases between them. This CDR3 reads CSARERKWGFEQFF. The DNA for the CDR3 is TGCAGTGCTAGAGAACGAAAGTGGGGCTTTGAGCAGTTCTTC.

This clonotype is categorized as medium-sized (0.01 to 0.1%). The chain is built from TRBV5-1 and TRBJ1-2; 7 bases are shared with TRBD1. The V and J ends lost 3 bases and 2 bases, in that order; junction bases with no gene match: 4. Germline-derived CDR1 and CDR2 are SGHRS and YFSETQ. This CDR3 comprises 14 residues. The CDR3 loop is CASSSDRVNYGYTF. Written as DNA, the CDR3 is TGCGCCAGCAGCTCTGACAGGGTCAACTATGGCTACACCTTC.

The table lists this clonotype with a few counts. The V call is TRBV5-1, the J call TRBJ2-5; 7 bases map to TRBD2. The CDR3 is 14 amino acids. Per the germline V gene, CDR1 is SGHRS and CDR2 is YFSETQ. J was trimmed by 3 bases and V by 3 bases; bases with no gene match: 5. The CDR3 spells CASSSGGGEETQYF. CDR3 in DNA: TGCGCCAGCAGCTCCGGTGGGGGGGAAGAGACCCAGTACTTC.

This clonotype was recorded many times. DNA of the CDR3: TGTGCCAGCAGCCATCGCGAAGAGACCCAGTACTTC. The encoded protein is CASSHREETQYF. The V gene is TRBV3-1, the J gene TRBJ2-5; D unclear. Germline V gene sequence: CDR1 LGHDT, CDR2 YNNKEL (reference sequence). The V end was cut by 3 bases, the J end by 3 bases, with 5 bases between. The CDR3 spans 12 residues.

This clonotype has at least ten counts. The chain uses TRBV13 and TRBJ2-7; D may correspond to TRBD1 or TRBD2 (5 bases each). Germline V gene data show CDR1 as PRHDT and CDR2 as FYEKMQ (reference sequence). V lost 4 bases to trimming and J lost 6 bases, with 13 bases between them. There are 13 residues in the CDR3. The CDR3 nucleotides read TGTGCCAGCAGCTGGGGTCTGGGGGTCGAGCAGTACTTC. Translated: CASSWGLGVEQYF.

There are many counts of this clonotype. The CDR3 bases are TGCGCCAGCAGCTTGGAGCTGAACACTGAAGCTTTCTTT. It encodes CASSLELNTEAFF. The V gene is TRBV5-1, the J gene TRBJ1-1; no clear D gene. Trimming removed 0 bases from V and 0 bases from J, with 3 bases in between. The CDR3 covers 13 residues. The V gene's germline CDR1 is SGHRS and CDR2 YFSETQ. Full variable domain (outside the CDR3, taken from reference TRBV5-1 and TRBJ1-1): KAGVTQTPRYLIKTRGQQVTLSCSPISGHRSVSWYQQTPGQGLQFLFEYFSETQRNKGNFPGRFSGRQFSNSRSEMNVSTLELGDSALYLCASSLELNTEAFFGQGTRLTVV.